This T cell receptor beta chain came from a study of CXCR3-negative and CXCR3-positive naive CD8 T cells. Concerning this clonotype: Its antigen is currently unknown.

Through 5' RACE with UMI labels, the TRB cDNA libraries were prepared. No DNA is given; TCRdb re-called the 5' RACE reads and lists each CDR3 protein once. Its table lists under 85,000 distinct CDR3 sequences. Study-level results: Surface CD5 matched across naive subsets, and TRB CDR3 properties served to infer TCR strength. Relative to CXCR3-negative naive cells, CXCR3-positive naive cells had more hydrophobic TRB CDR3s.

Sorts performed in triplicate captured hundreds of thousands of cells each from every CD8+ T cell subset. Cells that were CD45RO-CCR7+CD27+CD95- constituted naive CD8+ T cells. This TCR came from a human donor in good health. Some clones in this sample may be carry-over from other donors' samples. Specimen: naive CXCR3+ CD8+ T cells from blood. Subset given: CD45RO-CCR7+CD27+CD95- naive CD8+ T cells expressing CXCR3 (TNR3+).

CDR3 residues: CSVSDNYEQYF. The chain joins TRBV29-1 to TRBJ2-7; the TCRdb call, TRBD1, lacks DNA for checking. Germline V gene sequence: CDR1 SQVTM, CDR2 ANQGSEA. The CDR3 is made up of 11 amino acids.